These 18 T cell receptor beta chains originate from one sample sequenced in a study of OX40 agonist ivuxolimab in advanced cancers. Measured with immunoSEQ multiplex PCR; TCRdb has only the in-frame clones, and not every one. This table has approximately 79,000 clones, 85% to 90% appearing once. The sequencing here drew on CD4+ or CD8+ T cells sorted from blood, taken in a trial of the OX40 agonist ivuxolimab. The receptors here all came from an adult with an advanced solid tumor such as melanoma, head and neck, liver or kidney cancer.

The V call is TRBV6-1, the J call TRBJ1-5; D remains ambiguous. This CDR3 region has 15 residues. Germline CDR1 MNHNS, CDR2 SASEGT. V shed 8 bases and J shed 0 bases, with 14 bases lying between them. The CDR3 DNA sequence: TGTGCCAGCGAGGGCCCCGACTATAGCAATCAGCCCCAGCATTTT. Residues: CASEGPDYSNQPQHF.

The V and J genes are TRBV7-8 and TRBJ2-3, with 7 bases identical to TRBD2. The CDR3 is made up of 19 amino acids. Germline lookup yields CDR1 SGHVS and CDR2 FQNEAQ. The junction had 18 bases not matched to a gene; V was cut back by 5 bases and J by 1 base. CDR3 DNA sequence: TGTGCCAGCAGCCCCGATCAGCCTCTTGGGAGGGCGGGCACAGATACGCAGTATTTT. It is translated as CASSPDQPLGRAGTDTQYF. Drawing the rest from reference TRBV7-8 and TRBJ2-3, the complete variable domain is GAGVSQSPRYKVAKRGQDVALRCDPISGHVSLFWYQQALGQGPEFLTYFQNEAQLDKSGLPSDRFFAERPEGSVSTLKIQRTQQEDSAVYLCASSPDQPLGRAGTDTQYFGPGTRLTVL.

The J gene is TRBJ1-2, the V gene TRBV15, with D possibly being TRBD1 (5 bases). Germline-derived CDR1 and CDR2 are LNHNV and YYDKDF (reference sequence). V lost 1 base to trimming and J lost 1 base, with 13 bases between them. The CDR3 runs 16 residues. The CDR3 DNA follows: TGTGCCACCAGCAGAGGATGGGGGGGAAATAACTATGGCTACACCTTC. Its translation is CATSRGWGGNNYGYTF.

This chain connects TRBV18 to TRBJ2-5; the D is unclear. This CDR3 spans 11 amino acids. Germline V gene lookup returns CDR1 KGHSH and CDR2 LQKENI. The V gene lost 6 bases and the J gene lost 6 bases, with 8 bases spanning the gap. The CDR3 here is CASSLEKTQYF. The CDR3, as DNA: TGTGCCAGCTCCCTTGAGAAGACCCAGTACTTC.

The chain couples TRBV12-5 to TRBJ1-1; no reliable D call. The V end was cut by 3 bases, the J end by 6 bases, with 8 bases between. Germline V CDR1 and CDR2: LGHNT, FRNRAP. The CDR3 totals 12 residues. Here the CDR3 reads CASGFGSPEAFF. DNA of the CDR3: TGTGCTAGTGGTTTCGGGTCGCCTGAAGCTTTCTTT.

The genes are TRBV9 and TRBJ2-2, with TRBD2 identical over 10 bases. From germline, CDR1 is SGDLS and CDR2 YYNGEE. With 0 bases clipped from V and 6 bases from J, the junction kept 11 bases outside the gene matches. The length of the CDR3 is 18 residues. CDR3 protein: CASSVASTSGTGAGELFF. In DNA, the CDR3 is TGTGCCAGCAGCGTAGCATCAACTAGCGGGACGGGAGCCGGGGAGCTGTTTTTT.

The chain carries TRBV10-3 and TRBJ2-1; D gene ambiguous. The CDR3 contains 13 residues. Germline V lookup: CDR1 ENHRY, CDR2 SYGVKD. The V end was cut by 0 bases, the J end by 4 bases, with 4 bases between. In DNA form, the CDR3 reads TGTGCCATCAGTGAGTCGCCATACAATGAGCAGTTCTTC. Translation gives CAISESPYNEQFF.

The chain has TRBV9 and TRBJ2-5; TRBD2 matches at 10 bases. Germline loops: CDR1 SGDLS, CDR2 YYNGEE. V lost 2 bases, J lost 3 bases, and 10 bases stayed unmatched. This CDR3 spans 17 amino acids. CDR3 coding DNA: TGTGCCAGCAGCGTCCGCCCCCTAACTAGCGGGGAAGAGACCCAGTACTTC. Translating gives CASSVRPLTSGEETQYF.

V and J are TRBV11-3 and TRBJ2-4, with a tentative D call TRBD2 (6 bases). Germline V gives CDR1 SGHNT, CDR2 YENEEA. The CDR3 covers 18 residues. Trimming pared 6 bases from V and 1 base from J, leaving 22 bases between. CDR3 sequence (DNA): TGTGCCAGCAGTGGAGGGCCGGGGGTCGAGAACGCCAAAAACATTCAGTACTTC. Protein: CASSGGPGVENAKNIQYF.

Here the CDR3 reads CASSLEPANTQYF. The CDR3 DNA reads as TGTGCCAGCAGCCTTGAACCGGCTAATACGCAGTATTTT. The chain couples TRBV7-3 to TRBJ2-3; D ambiguous. V lost 5 bases, J lost 7 bases, and 13 bases lay in between. The CDR3 spans 13 residues. Germline V gene data show CDR1 as SGHTA and CDR2 as FQGTGA.

V is TRBV15 and J is TRBJ2-2; no reliable D call. Germline CDR1 LNHNV, CDR2 YYDKDF (reference sequence). The CDR3 covers 12 residues. With 1 base removed from V and 5 bases from J, the gap between germline ends came to 2 bases. The CDR3 DNA reads TGTGCCACCAGCAGAGCAACCGGGGAGCTGTTTTTT. Translating it yields CATSRATGELFF. The full variable domain, rest sourced from reference TRBV15 and TRBJ2-2, is DAMVIQNPRYQVTQFGKPVTLSCSQTLNHNVMYWYQQKSSQAPKLLFHYYDKDFNNEADTPDNFQSRRPNTSFCFLDIRSPGLGDTAMYLCATSRATGELFFGEGSRLTVL.

The genes are TRBV28 and TRBJ2-7; a possible D gene is TRBD2 (7 bases). Trimming pared 8 bases from V and 4 bases from J, leaving 27 bases between. The CDR3 extends over 17 amino acids. CDR1 is MDHEN, CDR2 SYDVKM, per germline. The CDR3 loop reads CASRKRGGGRGIYEQYF. In DNA, the CDR3 is TGTGCCAGCCGTAAACGTGGAGGGGGGAGGGGGATTTACGAGCAGTACTTC.

This chain uses TRBV7-2 with TRBJ2-3, with 14 bases identical to TRBD2. Germline lookup yields CDR1 SGHTA and CDR2 FQGNSA. The CDR3 is 16 residues long. Losses at the gene ends were 1 base for V and 7 bases for J; bases not matched to a gene: 4. Here the CDR3 reads CASSLGGLAGVNTQYF. The CDR3 DNA reads TGTGCCAGCAGCTTAGGGGGACTAGCGGGAGTAAATACGCAGTATTTT.

This chain uses TRBV4-3 with TRBJ2-5; 15 nucleotides align to TRBD2. Germline V gene lookup returns CDR1 LGHNA and CDR2 YSLEER. The CDR3 is made up of 20 amino acids. Trimming at V came to 0 bases and at J to 5 bases, leaving 13 bases not matched to a gene. For the CDR3, the DNA is TGCGCCAGCAGCCAAGACGCCATTAGGACTAGCGGGAGGGGAGAGGAGACCCAGTACTTC. Translated: CASSQDAIRTSGRGEETQYF.

The chain links TRBV29-1 to TRBJ1-1, with D unresolved. With 4 bases removed from V and 4 bases from J, the gap between germline ends came to 13 bases. This CDR3 is 13 amino acids long. Looked up from germline, CDR1 is SQVTM and CDR2 is ANQGSEA. This CDR3 is CSVVHSRATEAFF. DNA of the CDR3: TGCAGCGTTGTCCATTCTCGAGCCACTGAAGCTTTCTTT.

V is TRBV30 and J is TRBJ2-3; D is perhaps TRBD2 (5 bases). Trimming took off 8 bases at V and 5 bases at J, with 17 bases between the two ends. The germline gives CDR1 GTSNPN, CDR2 SVGIG (reference sequence). This CDR3 is built from 13 residues. CDR3 nucleotide sequence: TGTGCCCAAACGGCTGGACTCAAAGATACGCAGTATTTT. It specifies CAQTAGLKDTQYF. The full variable domain, its missing parts supplied by reference TRBV30 and TRBJ2-3, is SQTIHQWPATLVQPVGSPLSLECTVEGTSNPNLYWYRQAAGRGLQLLFYSVGIGQISSEVPQNLSASRPQDRQFILSSKKLLLSDSGFYLCAQTAGLKDTQYFGPGTRLTVL.

The chain uses TRBV4-1 and TRBJ2-7; perhaps TRBD2 as D (6 bases). V dropped 4 bases and J dropped 1 base, with 14 bases sitting between them. The CDR3 extends over 15 amino acids. Germline assignment: CDR1 MGHRA and CDR2 YSYEKL. The CDR3 DNA sequence: TGCGCCAGCAGCCGGAGGGGCACCGAATCCTACGAGCAGTACTTC. Its protein product is CASSRRGTESYEQYF.

The rearrangement links TRBV5-1 to TRBJ1-6; 9 nucleotides line up with TRBD1. This CDR3 region has 14 residues. In germline, CDR1 is SGHRS, CDR2 YFSETQ. V trimming: 4 bases; J trimming: 9 bases; junction bases outside the gene matches: 5. The CDR3 sequence is CASSEGQGSSPLHF. CDR3 bases: TGCGCCAGCAGCGAGGGACAGGGTAGTTCACCCCTCCACTTT.